Listed here is a single TCR beta chain. Its antigen is not known. The data originate from a study of cytomegalovirus exposure and HLA in healthy donors. General observations from the study: Most TCR sequences were seen very rarely across donors, but some public TCRs occurred in many.

The CDR3 runs to 14 residues. V lost 8 bases and J lost 5, with 15 bases in between. Germline values: CDR1 MNHEY, CDR2 SVGAGI. The primer mix had 60 Vbeta and 13 Jbeta primers. Only in-frame clones appear in the TCRdb table, and some are missing; sequencing was by immunoSEQ multiplex PCR. The table lists 200,000 to 250,000 clones, 85% of them singletons. The clonotype comes from a human donor in good health. This chain connects TRBV6-5 to TRBJ2-2, with a tentative D call TRBD2 (6 bases). Source material: PBMCs. CDR3 nucleotides: TGTGCCAGCCGTTGGAGCCGGGGGACCGGGGAGCTGTTTTTT. It encodes CASRWSRGTGELFF.